This T cell receptor beta chain was profiled in a study of blood T cell repertoires in COVID-19 (TCRdb year 2020). Describing the broader study: Samples from collaborators originated in the United States, Italy and Spain and spanned both the acute and convalescent phases of COVID-19. Samples came from the ongoing ImmuneRACE study (first 160 participants) plus 1,254 subjects from 6 global collaborators. A de-identified subject ID, COVID-19 status, age in years and sex were almost always included in the sample metadata. The repertoires were released in a freely available public database meant as a resource for research on the immune response to SARS-CoV-2. Where HLA class I and class II types were available, the types were taken from metadata supplied by the sample provider, not from assay-based typing. The material from the prospective study consisted of cDNA or gDNA derived from T cells, B-cell-depleted T cells, or PBMCs. Subjects who had been exposed to COVID-19, were actively infected with it, or had recovered from it provided the deeply sampled blood TCRbeta repertoires that made up the dataset. Study-level results and caveats: Clinical and demographic metadata were provided uncurated, with the amount varying by source and participant.

TCRbeta CDR3 regions were amplified from genomic DNA using the immunoSEQ Assay, a bias-controlled multiplex PCR. The authors' pipeline ran thus. The number of nucleated cells in each sample was estimated from the amplification of reference gene primers within the assay. To quantify the absolute abundance of each unique TCRbeta CDR3 rearrangement, sequence reads were collapsed and filtered. For each sample, productive Simpson clonality was calculated by taking the square root of Simpson's diversity index across productive rearrangements. TCRdb's version of the immuneACCESS table is confined to in-frame rearrangements and falls short of the full clone set. An unresolved V gene accounts for under half of the shortfall where checked; the remainder is of unknown origin. V and J calls and clone size are given by that table; D and trimming were obtained from the DNA. This sample comprises 180,000 or so clones, 84% of them detected only once. The top ten clonotypes cover approximately 2.6% of the sample.

The CDR3 runs 13 amino acids, cysteine and phenylalanine included. Only the CDR3 DNA stays, 39 bases, in frame from base 1. The germline V gene encodes CDR1 LNHDA and CDR2 SQIVND (reference sequence). At the junction V is shortened by 4 bases and J by 6 bases, with 9 bases in between. Turning to this clone: What this receptor recognizes is not known. No base qualities exist here, and no much larger clone lies one base off it.

Each collaborating institution followed its own protocols to collect whole blood in K2EDTA tubes. For TCRbeta analysis, collaborators shipped samples in one of three forms: frozen whole blood, isolated PBMCs, or DNA extracted from either of those sample types. The sequenced material came from peripheral blood. The chain is made from TRBV19 and TRBJ2-2; 6 matching bases give a weak D call of TRBD1. This clonotype was sampled from a human donor with acute or convalescent COVID-19. The donor label of this sample is uncertain. The CDR3 is CASSKNRAGELFF. The DNA sequence reads TGTGCCAGTAGTAAAAACAGGGCCGGGGAGCTGTTTTTT. The full variable domain, completed from the reference TRBV19 and TRBJ2-2 proteins outside the CDR3, reads DGGITQSPKYLFRKEGQNVTLSCEQNLNHDAMYWYRQDPGQGLRLIYYSQIVNDFQKGDIAEGYSVSREKKESFPLTVTSAQKNPTAFYLCASSKNRAGELFFGEGSRLTVL.